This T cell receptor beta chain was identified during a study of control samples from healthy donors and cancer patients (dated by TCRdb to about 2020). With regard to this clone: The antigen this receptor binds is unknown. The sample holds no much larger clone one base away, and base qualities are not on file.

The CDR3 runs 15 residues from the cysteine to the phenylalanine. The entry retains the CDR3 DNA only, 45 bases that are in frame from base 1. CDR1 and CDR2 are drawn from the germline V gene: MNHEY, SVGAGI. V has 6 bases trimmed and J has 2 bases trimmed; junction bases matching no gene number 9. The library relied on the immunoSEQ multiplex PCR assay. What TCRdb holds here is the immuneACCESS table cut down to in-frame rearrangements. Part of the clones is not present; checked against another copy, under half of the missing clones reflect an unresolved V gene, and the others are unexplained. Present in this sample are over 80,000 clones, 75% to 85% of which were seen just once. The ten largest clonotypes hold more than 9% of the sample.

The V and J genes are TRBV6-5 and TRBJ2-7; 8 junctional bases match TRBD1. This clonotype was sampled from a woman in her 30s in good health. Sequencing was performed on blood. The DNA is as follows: TGTGCCAGCAGCAGCGACAGGGGTTGGACCTACGAGCAGTACTTC. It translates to CASSSDRGWTYEQYF.